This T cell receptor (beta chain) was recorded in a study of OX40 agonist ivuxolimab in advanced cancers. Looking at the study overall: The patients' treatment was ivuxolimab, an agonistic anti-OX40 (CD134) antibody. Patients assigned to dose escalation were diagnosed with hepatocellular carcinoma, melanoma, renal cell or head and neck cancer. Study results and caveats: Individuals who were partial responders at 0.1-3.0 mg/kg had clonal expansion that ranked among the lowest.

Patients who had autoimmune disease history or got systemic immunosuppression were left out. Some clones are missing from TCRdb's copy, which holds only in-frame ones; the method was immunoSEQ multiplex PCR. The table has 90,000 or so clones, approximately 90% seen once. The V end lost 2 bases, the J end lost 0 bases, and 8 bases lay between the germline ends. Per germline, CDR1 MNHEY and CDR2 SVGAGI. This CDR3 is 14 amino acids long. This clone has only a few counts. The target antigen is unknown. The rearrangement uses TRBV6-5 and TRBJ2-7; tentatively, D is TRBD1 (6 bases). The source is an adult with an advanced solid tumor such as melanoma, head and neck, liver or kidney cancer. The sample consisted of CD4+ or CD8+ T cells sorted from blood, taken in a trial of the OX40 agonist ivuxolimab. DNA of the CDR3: TGTGCCAGCAGTTACACAGGGACCTCCTACGAGCAGTACTTC. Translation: CASSYTGTSYEQYF.